This TCR beta chain was observed in a study of blood T cell repertoires in COVID-19. About the research overall: There were acute and convalescent COVID-19 samples, and they came from the United States, Italy and Spain.

This CDR3 is 11 amino acids long. V lost 3 bases to trimming and J lost 12 bases, with 9 bases between them. The germline V gene has CDR1 SGHTA and CDR2 FQGNSA. This clone was detected only once. In the study's own analysis: Reference gene primer amplification in the assay estimated nucleated cell counts. Using immunoSEQ multiplex PCR, the repertoire was profiled, and TCRdb retains in-frame clones only, with some absent. Clone size and V and J calls were adopted from that table, with D and trimming inferred from the DNA. This table holds over 35,000 clones, 80% to 90% found once. The TCR sequence derives from a woman of 80 years or more with COVID-19, enrolled during active disease. The sample taken for sequencing was peripheral blood. This chain connects TRBV7-2 to TRBJ2-1; no clear D. CDR3 in DNA: TGTGCCAGCAGCTTTACGAGTTCGCAGTTCTTC. This sequence encodes CASSFTSSQFF.